Ten or more counts support the clone carrying this TCR beta chain. Sequencing used immunoSEQ multiplex PCR; TCRdb keeps in-frame clones, though not all of them. The repertoire includes tens of thousands of clones, 80% to 90% of them detected once, and roughly a third sits in the top ten. During active infection, Seattle patients enrolled and were then monitored through disease. Trimming left V 0 bases short and J 6 bases short, with 10 bases between. The CDR3 is made up of 14 amino acids. Germline V gene data show CDR1 as SNHLY and CDR2 as FYNNEI. This specimen comes from a study of blood T cell repertoires in COVID-19. The overall study: Spain, Italy and the United States supplied samples that represented acute and convalescent COVID-19. T cells, B-cell-depleted T cells, or PBMCs provided the cDNA or gDNA that served as material.

The sequencing sample was made of peripheral blood. This TCR came from a woman older than 75 with COVID-19, enrolled during active disease. The V gene is TRBV2, the J gene TRBJ2-3, with D possibly being TRBD1 (5 bases). The CDR3: CASSEATDTDTQYF. In nucleotides, the CDR3 is TGTGCCAGCAGTGAAGCAACGGACACGGATACGCAGTATTTT.